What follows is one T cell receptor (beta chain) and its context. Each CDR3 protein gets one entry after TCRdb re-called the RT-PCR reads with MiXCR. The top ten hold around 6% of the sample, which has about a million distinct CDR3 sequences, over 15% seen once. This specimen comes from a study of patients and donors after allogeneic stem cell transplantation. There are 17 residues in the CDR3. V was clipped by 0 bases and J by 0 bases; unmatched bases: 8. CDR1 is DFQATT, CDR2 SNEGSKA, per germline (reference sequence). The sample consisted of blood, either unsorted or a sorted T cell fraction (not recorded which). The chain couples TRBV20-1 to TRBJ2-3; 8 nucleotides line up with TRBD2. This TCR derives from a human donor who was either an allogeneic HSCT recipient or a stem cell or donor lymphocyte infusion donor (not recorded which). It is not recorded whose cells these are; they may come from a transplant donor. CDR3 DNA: TGCAGTGCTAGAGATGGTGCGAGGACTAGCAGCACAGATACGCAGTATTTT. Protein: CSARDGARTSSTDTQYF.